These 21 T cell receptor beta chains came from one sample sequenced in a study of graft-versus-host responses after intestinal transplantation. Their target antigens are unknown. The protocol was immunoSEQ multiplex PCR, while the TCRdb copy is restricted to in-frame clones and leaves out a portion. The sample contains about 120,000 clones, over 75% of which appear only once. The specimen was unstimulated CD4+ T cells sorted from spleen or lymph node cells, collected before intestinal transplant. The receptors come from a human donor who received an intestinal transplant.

CDR3 amino acids: CASIMDRAGNTIYF. CDR3 sequence (DNA): TGTGCCAGCATCATGGACAGGGCTGGAAACACCATATATTTT. The chain recombines TRBV28 with TRBJ1-3, with 8 bases lining up with TRBD1. The germline V gene encodes CDR1 MDHEN and CDR2 SYDVKM. This CDR3 has 14 residues. The junction had 4 bases not matched to a gene; V was cut back by 7 bases and J by 2 bases.

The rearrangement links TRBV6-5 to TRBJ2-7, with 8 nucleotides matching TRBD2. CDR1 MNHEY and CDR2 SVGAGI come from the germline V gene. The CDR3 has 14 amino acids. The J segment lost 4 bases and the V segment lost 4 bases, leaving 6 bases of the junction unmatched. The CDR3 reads CASSSGLVGYEQYF. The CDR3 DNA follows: TGTGCCAGCAGTTCGGGACTAGTAGGGTACGAGCAGTACTTC.

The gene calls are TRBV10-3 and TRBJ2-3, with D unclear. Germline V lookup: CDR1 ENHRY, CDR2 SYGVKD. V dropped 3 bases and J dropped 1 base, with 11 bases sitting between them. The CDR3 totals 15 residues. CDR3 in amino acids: CAISDPSVGTDTQYF. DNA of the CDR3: TGTGCCATCAGTGACCCGAGTGTGGGCACAGATACGCAGTATTTT.

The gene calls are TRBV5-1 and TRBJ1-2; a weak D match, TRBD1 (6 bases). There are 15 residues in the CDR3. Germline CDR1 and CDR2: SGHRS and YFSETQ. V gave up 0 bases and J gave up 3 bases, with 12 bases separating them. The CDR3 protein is CASSLEGVTYYGYTF. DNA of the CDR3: TGCGCCAGCAGCTTGGAGGGGGTTACGTACTATGGCTACACCTTC. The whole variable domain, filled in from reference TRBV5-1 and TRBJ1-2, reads KAGVTQTPRYLIKTRGQQVTLSCSPISGHRSVSWYQQTPGQGLQFLFEYFSETQRNKGNFPGRFSGRQFSNSRSEMNVSTLELGDSALYLCASSLEGVTYYGYTFGSGTRLTVV.

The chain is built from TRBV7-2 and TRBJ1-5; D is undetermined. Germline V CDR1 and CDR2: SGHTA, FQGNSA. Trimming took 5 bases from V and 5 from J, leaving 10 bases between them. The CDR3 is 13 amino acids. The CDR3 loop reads CASSRDTYQPQHF. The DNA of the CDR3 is TGTGCCAGCAGCCGCGACACTTATCAGCCCCAGCATTTT.

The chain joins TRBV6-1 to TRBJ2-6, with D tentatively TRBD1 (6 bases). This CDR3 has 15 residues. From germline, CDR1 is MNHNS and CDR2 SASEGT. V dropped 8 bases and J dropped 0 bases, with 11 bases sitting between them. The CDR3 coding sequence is TGTGCCAGCGGGACACGTGCCTCTGGGGCCAACGTCCTGACTTTC. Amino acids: CASGTRASGANVLTF.

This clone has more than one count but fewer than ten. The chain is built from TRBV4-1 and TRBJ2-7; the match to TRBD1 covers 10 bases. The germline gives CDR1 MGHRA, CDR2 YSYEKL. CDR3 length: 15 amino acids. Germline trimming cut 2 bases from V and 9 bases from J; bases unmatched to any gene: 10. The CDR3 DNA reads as TGCGCCAGCAGCCAACTCGGGACAGGGGCCGGCGGGCAGTACTTC. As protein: CASSQLGTGAGGQYF.

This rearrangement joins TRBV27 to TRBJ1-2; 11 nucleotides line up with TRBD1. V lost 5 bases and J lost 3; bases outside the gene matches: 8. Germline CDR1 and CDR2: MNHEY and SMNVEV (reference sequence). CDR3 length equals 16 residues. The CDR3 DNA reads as TGTGCCAGCAGTCTAACCGGGACAGGGGGTTACTATGGCTACACCTTC. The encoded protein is CASSLTGTGGYYGYTF.

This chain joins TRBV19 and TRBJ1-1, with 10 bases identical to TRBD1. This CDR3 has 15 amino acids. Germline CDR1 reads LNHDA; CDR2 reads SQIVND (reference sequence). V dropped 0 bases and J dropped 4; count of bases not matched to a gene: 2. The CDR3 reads CASSIDRTGGTEAFF. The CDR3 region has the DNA TGTGCCAGTAGTATAGATAGGACAGGGGGCACTGAAGCTTTCTTT.

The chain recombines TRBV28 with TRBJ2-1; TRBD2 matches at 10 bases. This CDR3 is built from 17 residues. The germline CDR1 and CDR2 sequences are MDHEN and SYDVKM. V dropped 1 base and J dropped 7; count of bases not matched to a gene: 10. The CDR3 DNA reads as TGTGCCAGCAGTTTATACGGAGTGGCTAGCGGGAGTAATGAGCAGTTCTTC. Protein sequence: CASSLYGVASGSNEQFF. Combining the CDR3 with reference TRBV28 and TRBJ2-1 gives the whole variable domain DVKVTQSSRYLVKRTGEKVFLECVQDMDHENMFWYRQDPGLGLRLIYFSYDVKMKEKGDIPEGYSVSREKKERFSLILESASTNQTSMYLCASSLYGVASGSNEQFFGPGTRLTVL.

In DNA, the CDR3 is TGTGCCAGCAGCTTAACGCCGGGGATCGGAAACACCATATATTTT. It encodes CASSLTPGIGNTIYF. J is TRBJ1-3 and V is TRBV7-3; D is uncertain. V dropped 0 bases and J dropped 4 bases, with 10 bases sitting between them. CDR3 size: 15 residues. Germline CDR1 reads SGHTA; CDR2 reads FQGTGA.

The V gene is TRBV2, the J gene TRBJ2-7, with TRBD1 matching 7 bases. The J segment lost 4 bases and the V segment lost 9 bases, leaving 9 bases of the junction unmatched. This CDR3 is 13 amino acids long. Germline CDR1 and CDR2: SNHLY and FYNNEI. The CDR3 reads CASQKQGTYEQYF. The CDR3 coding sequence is TGTGCCAGTCAAAAACAGGGGACGTACGAGCAGTACTTC.

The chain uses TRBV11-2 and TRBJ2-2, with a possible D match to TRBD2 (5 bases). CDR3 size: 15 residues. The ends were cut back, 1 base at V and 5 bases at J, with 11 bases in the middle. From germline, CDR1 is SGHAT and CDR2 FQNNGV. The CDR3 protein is CASSLARVKTGELFF. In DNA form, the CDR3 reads TGTGCCAGCAGCTTAGCGCGGGTAAAAACCGGGGAGCTGTTTTTT.

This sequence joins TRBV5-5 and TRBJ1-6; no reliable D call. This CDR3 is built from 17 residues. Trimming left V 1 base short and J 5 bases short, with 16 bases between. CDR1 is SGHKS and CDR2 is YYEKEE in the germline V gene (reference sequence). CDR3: CASSLIGIRPDNSPLHF. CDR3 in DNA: TGTGCCAGCAGCTTGATCGGGATTAGGCCGGATAATTCACCCCTCCACTTT.

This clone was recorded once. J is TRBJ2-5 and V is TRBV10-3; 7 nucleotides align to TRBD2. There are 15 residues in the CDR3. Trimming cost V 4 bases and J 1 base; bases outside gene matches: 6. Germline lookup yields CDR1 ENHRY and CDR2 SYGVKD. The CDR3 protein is CAISVEGLPQETQYF. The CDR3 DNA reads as TGTGCCATCAGTGTGGAGGGACTACCCCAAGAGACCCAGTACTTC.

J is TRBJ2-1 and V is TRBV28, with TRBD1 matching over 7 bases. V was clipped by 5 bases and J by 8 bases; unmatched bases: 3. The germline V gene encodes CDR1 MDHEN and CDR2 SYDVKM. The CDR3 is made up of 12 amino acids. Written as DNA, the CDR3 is TGTGCCAGCAGTGGGGACAGCGATGAGCAGTTCTTC. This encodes CASSGDSDEQFF.

In DNA, the CDR3 is TGTGCCAGCAGCCAGCGACAGGGGGCTAGCACAGATACGCAGTATTTT. It is translated as CASSQRQGASTDTQYF. This rearrangement joins TRBV14 to TRBJ2-3, with 10 bases fitting TRBD1. The CDR3 covers 16 residues. V shed 3 bases, J shed 0 bases, and the junction held 3 bases outside the gene matches. Germline V gene sequence: CDR1 SGHDN, CDR2 FVKESK.

This CDR3 reads CASSATGGTGYGYTF. In DNA form, the CDR3 reads TGTGCCAGCAGTGCGACAGGTGGGACGGGCTATGGCTACACCTTC. The rearrangement links TRBV25-1 to TRBJ1-2, with D possibly being TRBD1 (6 bases). The germline gives CDR1 MGHDK, CDR2 SYGVNS. The CDR3 length is 15 residues. The ends were cut back, 4 bases at V and 4 bases at J, with 16 bases in the middle.

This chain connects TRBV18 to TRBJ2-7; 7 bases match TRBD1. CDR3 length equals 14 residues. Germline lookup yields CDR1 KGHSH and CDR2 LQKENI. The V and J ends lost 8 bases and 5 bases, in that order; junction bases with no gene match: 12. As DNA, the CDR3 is TGTGCCAGCCAATTGAGACAGGGCGTCCACGAGCAGTACTTC. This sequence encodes CASQLRQGVHEQYF. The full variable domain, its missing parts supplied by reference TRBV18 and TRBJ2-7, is NAGVMQNPRHLVRRRGQEARLRCSPMKGHSHVYWYRQLPEEGLKFMVYLQKENIIDESGMPKERFSAEFPKEGPSILRIQQVVRGDSAAYFCASQLRQGVHEQYFGPGTRLTVT.

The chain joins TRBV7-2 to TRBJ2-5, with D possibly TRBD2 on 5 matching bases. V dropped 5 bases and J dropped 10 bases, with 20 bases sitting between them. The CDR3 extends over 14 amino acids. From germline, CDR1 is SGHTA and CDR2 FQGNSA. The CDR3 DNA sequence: TGTGCCAGCAGCCCCCTCGTGGGGATGGGAGTCCAGTACTTC. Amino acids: CASSPLVGMGVQYF.

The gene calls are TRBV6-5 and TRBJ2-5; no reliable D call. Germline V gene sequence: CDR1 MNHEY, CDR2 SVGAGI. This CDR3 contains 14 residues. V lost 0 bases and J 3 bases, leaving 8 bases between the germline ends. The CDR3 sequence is CASSYSGRKETQYF. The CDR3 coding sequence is TGTGCCAGCAGTTACTCGGGCAGAAAAGAGACCCAGTACTTC.